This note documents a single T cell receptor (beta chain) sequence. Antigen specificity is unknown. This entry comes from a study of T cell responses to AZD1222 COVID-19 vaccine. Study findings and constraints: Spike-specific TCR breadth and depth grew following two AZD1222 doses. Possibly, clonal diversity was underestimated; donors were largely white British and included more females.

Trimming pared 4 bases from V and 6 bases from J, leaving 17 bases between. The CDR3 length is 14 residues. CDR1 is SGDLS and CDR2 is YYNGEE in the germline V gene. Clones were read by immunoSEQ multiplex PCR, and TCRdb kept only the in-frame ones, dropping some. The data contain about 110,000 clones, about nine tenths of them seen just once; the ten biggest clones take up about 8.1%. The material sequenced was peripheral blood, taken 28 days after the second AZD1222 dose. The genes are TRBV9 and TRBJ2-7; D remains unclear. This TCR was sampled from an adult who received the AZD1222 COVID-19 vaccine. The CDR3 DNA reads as TGTGCCAGCAGCACCCGACAAATGGGTGCCGAGCAGTACTTC. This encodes CASSTRQMGAEQYF.